This passage covers 6 T cell receptor beta chains from one sample sequenced in a study of vaccination and CD4 T cells after COVID-19. Cultured CD4+ T cell DNA underwent sequencing with the Oncomine TCR Beta short-read assay. TCRdb re-called the PCR reads through MiXCR, storing one row per CDR3 protein. The sample records tens of thousands of distinct CDR3 sequences, 30% to 45% being singletons. Their specific antigens are unknown. Indicated time point: late sampling 161 to 241 days after vaccination in three convalescent patients. The treatment denotes: approximately 10-day PBMC culture with coronavirus spike peptide pools or control peptides (ViraFEST assay). The sequences come from CD4+ T cells from blood, cultured in vitro, collected about 7 months after SARS-CoV-2 vaccination. The receptors derive from a human donor who had recovered from COVID-19.

This chain connects TRBV6-6 to TRBJ2-1; a weak D match, TRBD1 (6 bases). CDR1 MNHNY and CDR2 SVGAGI come from the germline V gene (reference sequence). With 8 bases removed from V and 3 bases from J, the gap between germline ends came to 11 bases. The CDR3 contains 13 residues. The CDR3 DNA follows: TGTGCCAGCCGGGACAACTTCTACAATGAGCAGTTCTTC. This codes for CASRDNFYNEQFF.

The rearrangement uses TRBV6-1 and TRBJ2-7; TRBD2 matches at 14 bases. CDR1 is MNHNS, CDR2 SASEGT, per germline. The CDR3 extends over 15 amino acids. V was clipped by 6 bases and J by 2 bases; unmatched bases: 3. The CDR3 reads CASRGTSGSTYEQYF. CDR3 coding DNA: TGTGCCAGCAGAGGGACTAGCGGGAGCACCTACGAGCAGTACTTC.

The chain combines TRBV10-3 with TRBJ1-6; weak D call: TRBD1 (5 bases). Per germline, CDR1 ENHRY and CDR2 SYGVKD. The CDR3 totals 14 residues. Trimming took 7 bases from V and 5 from J, leaving 12 bases between them. DNA for the CDR3: TGTGCCATCACCGAGCGACAGAATAATTCACCCCTCCACTTT. This sequence encodes CAITERQNNSPLHF.

The gene calls are TRBV25-1 and TRBJ2-7; 8 nucleotides align to TRBD2. CDR3 length: 15 amino acids. The ends lost 2 bases at V and 6 bases at J; junction bases unmatched: 9. CDR1 is MGHDK and CDR2 is SYGVNS in the germline V gene. The CDR3 spells CASSEEGTSLSEQYF. Here the CDR3 DNA reads TGTGCCAGCAGTGAAGAGGGGACTAGTCTCTCCGAGCAGTACTTC.

The chain has TRBV20-1 and TRBJ2-7; 8 nucleotides align to TRBD2. Germline V lookup: CDR1 DFQATT, CDR2 SNEGSKA (reference sequence). Germline trimming cut 0 bases from V and 3 bases from J; bases unmatched to any gene: 7. This CDR3 is built from 15 residues. CDR3 nucleotide sequence: TGCAGTGCTAGAGATACCCGCGGGAGGATCTACGAGCAGTACTTC. Protein sequence: CSARDTRGRIYEQYF.

The chain couples TRBV18 to TRBJ2-1; D is undetermined. The CDR3 contains 14 residues. V lost 0 bases, J lost 6 bases, and 9 bases lay in between. Germline CDR1 KGHSH, CDR2 LQKENI. The CDR3 bases are TGTGCCAGCTCACCACCGTGGTCTTTCAATGAGCAGTTCTTC. As protein: CASSPPWSFNEQFF.